This entry is about one T cell receptor beta chain. Its antigen remains unknown. Run at survey level, the immunoSEQ assay was version v3.0. The data were produced by immunoSEQ multiplex PCR, yet TCRdb's version contains in-frame clones alone and is incomplete. The sample includes tens of thousands of clones, 82% of them seen just once. The entry originates in a study of long-term antiretroviral therapy in people with HIV. CDR1 MNHNY and CDR2 SVGAGI come from the germline V gene (reference sequence). The germline V and J ends were trimmed by 2 bases and 6 bases, with 8 bases remaining between them. The CDR3 runs to 12 residues. Findings and caveats of the study: Spans of CDR3 length were tighter for HIV repertoires than for controls. After ART, diversity increased yet remained lower than transplant donor controls.

Participants who had HIV were, without exception, treated in the United States. The cryopreserved samples used held about 1-10 million PBMC prior to extraction of DNA. This chain joins TRBV6-6 and TRBJ2-7; no definite D call. Specimen: unsorted PBMCs, collected 0.8 years before starting antiretroviral therapy. The TCR originated in a man younger than 35 with HIV. The CDR3 bases are TGTGCCAGCAGTTACGGGCAGGCCGAGCAGTACTTC. Amino acid sequence: CASSYGQAEQYF.